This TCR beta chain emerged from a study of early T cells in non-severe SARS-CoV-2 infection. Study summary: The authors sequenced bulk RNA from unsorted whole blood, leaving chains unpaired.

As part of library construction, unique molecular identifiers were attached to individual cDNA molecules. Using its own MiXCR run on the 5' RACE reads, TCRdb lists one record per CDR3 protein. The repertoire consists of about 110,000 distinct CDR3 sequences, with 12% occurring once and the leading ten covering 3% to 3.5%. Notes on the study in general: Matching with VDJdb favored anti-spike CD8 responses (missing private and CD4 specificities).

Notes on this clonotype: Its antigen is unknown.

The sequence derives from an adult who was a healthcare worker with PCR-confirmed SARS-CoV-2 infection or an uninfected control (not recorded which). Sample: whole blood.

The CDR3 nucleotides are TGTGCCTCAAAGGAAGGGGTATCGGAAACTGAAGCTTTCTTT. It codes for CASKEGVSETEAFF. This chain uses TRBV6-1 with TRBJ1-1; D is perhaps TRBD1 (5 bases). The germline V gene has CDR1 MNHNS and CDR2 SASEGT. Trimming took off 11 bases at V and 5 bases at J, with 21 bases between the two ends. This CDR3 region has 14 residues.